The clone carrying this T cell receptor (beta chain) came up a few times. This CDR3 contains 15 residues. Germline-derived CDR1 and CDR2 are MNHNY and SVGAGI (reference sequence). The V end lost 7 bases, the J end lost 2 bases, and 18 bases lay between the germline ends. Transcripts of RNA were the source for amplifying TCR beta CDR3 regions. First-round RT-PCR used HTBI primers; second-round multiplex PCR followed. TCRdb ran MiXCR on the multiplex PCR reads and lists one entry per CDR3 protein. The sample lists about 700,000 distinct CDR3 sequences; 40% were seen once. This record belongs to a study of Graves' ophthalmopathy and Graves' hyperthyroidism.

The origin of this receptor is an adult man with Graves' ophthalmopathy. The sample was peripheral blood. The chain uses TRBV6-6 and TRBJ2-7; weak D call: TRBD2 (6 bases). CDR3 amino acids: CASIDDRDSAYEQYF. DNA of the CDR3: TGTGCCAGCATCGACGACCGGGACTCGGCCTACGAGCAGTACTTC.